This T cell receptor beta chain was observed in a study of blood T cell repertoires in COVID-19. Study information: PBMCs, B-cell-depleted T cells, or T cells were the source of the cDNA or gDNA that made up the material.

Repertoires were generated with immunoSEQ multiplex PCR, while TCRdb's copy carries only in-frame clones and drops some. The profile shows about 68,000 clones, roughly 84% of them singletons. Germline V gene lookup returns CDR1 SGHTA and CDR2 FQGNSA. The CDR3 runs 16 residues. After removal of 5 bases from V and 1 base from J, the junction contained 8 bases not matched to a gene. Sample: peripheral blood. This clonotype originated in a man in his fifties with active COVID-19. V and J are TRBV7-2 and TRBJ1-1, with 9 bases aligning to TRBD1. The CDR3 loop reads CASSQIVTGGNTEAFF. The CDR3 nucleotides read TGTGCCAGCAGCCAAATAGTGACAGGGGGGAACACTGAAGCTTTCTTT.